These T cell receptor beta chains were read from a single sample in a study of T cell repertoires in cytomegalovirus infection. TCRdb fed the reads into MiXCR, producing one record per CDR3 protein. The profile covers under 800,000 distinct CDR3 sequences, with approximately 24% appearing a single time and roughly 8% taken by the ten largest. Sequences were obtained from CD8+ T cells from PBMCs. Receptors were obtained from a human donor in good health (CMV status not recorded). Some clones in this sample may be carry-over from other donors' samples. CDR3s include the opening cysteine and the closing phenylalanine or tryptophan. D genes are given only for firm matches. Size values are once, few and many counts, or a class for expanded clones, and some rows have none.

size	D	J	V	CDR3	DNA
many	-	TRBJ2-5	TRBV27	CASSWRETQYF	TGTGCCAGCAGTTGGCGAGAGACCCAGTACTTC
-	TRBD2	TRBJ2-3	TRBV28	CASLGWLAGTDTQYF	TGTGCCAGCCTCGGTTGGCTAGCGGGGACAGATACGCAGTATTTT
-	-	TRBJ2-3	TRBV6-2/TRBV6-3	CASSTSFLTDTQYF	TGTGCCAGCAGTACATCCTTCCTCACAGATACGCAGTATTTT
many	-	TRBJ2-2	TRBV7-8	CASFTGAIGELFF	TGTGCCAGCTTTACGGGGGCTATCGGGGAGCTGTTTTTT
few	-	TRBJ1-1	TRBV5-4	CASSTDKGAFF	TGTGCCAGCAGCACCGACAAGGGCGCTTTCTTT
-	-	TRBJ1-2	TRBV25-1	CASSESTATNYGYTF	TGTGCCAGCAGTGAATCTACAGCCACCAACTATGGCTACACCTTC
few	-	TRBJ2-2	TRBV19	CASRQGNTGELFF	TGTGCCAGTAGACAGGGAAACACCGGGGAGCTGTTTTTT
-	-	TRBJ2-2	TRBV7-9	CASRRDGANTGELFF	TGTGCCAGCAGGCGGGACGGCGCGAACACCGGGGAGCTGTTTTTT
-	-	TRBJ1-1	TRBV20-1	CSARGPLQATNTEAFF	TGCAGTGCTAGAGGGCCCCTACAGGCCACGAACACTGAAGCTTTCTTT
few	TRBD1	TRBJ1-1	TRBV25-1	CASRDDRGGSEAFF	TGTGCCAGCAGGGACGACAGGGGAGGGTCTGAAGCTTTCTTT
few	TRBD2	TRBJ2-1	TRBV20-1	CSGGERGVGSYNEQFF	TGCAGTGGGGGCGAGCGGGGGGTTGGTTCCTACAATGAGCAGTTCTTC
-	-	TRBJ1-2	TRBV9	CASSKMDADGYTF	TGTGCCAGCAGCAAAATGGACGCGGATGGCTACACCTTC
few	-	TRBJ2-1	TRBV20-1	CSARERTGGPYNEQFF	TGCAGTGCTAGAGAGCGGACCGGGGGACCCTACAATGAGCAGTTCTTC
once	-	TRBJ2-5	TRBV24-1	CATSDFGAGAETQYF	TGTGCCACCAGTGATTTCGGGGCAGGGGCAGAGACCCAGTACTTC
-	TRBD1	TRBJ1-2	TRBV12-3/TRBV12-4	CASTPSPRDRLFYGYIF	TGTGCCAGCACCCCGAGCCCCCGGGACAGATTATTCTATGGCTACATCTTC
few	-	TRBJ1-5	TRBV4-3	CASSQVTGSNQPQHF	TGCGCCAGCAGCCAAGTCACAGGAAGCAATCAGCCCCAGCATTTT
-	TRBD2	TRBJ2-1	TRBV25-1	CASSPASGGFEQFF	TGTGCCAGCAGCCCGGCTAGCGGGGGGTTTGAGCAGTTCTTC
-	TRBD1	TRBJ1-5	TRBV28	CASSFWDRGDQPQHF	TGTGCCAGCAGTTTCTGGGACAGGGGGGATCAGCCCCAGCATTTT
few	-	TRBJ2-1	TRBV19	CASSIQVVYNEQFF	TGTGCCAGTAGTATACAGGTTGTCTACAATGAGCAGTTCTTC
many	-	TRBJ1-6	TRBV7-8	CASSLSLRPGGRSPLHF	TGTGCCAGCAGCTTATCCCTTCGGCCCGGGGGTCGTTCACCCCTCCACTTT
many	TRBD2	TRBJ2-5	TRBV7-8	CASSSGGQETQYF	TGTGCCAGCAGCTCGGGGGGCCAAGAGACCCAGTACTTC
-	-	TRBJ1-1	TRBV14	CASSHPWAGRNTEAFF	TGTGCCAGCAGCCATCCCTGGGCAGGGAGAAATACTGAAGCTTTCTTT
-	-	TRBJ2-3	TRBV6-6	CASSPEGHLTDTQYF	TGTGCCAGCAGTCCGGAGGGACATCTCACAGATACGCAGTATTTT
-	TRBD1	TRBJ1-1	TRBV20-1	CSARGQGLLEAFF	TGCAGTGCTCGTGGACAGGGACTGCTCGAAGCTTTCTTT
many	-	TRBJ1-3	TRBV5-6	CASSWASGSGNTIYF	TGTGCCAGCAGCTGGGCTTCAGGCTCTGGAAACACCATATATTTT
-	-	TRBJ1-1	TRBV14	CASSHRDIGTEAFF	TGTGCCAGCAGCCACCGGGACATCGGGACTGAAGCTTTCTTT
-	-	TRBJ1-1	TRBV6-2/TRBV6-3	CASSPPVQVGVEAFF	TGTGCCAGCAGTCCCCCGGTTCAGGTAGGGGTCGAAGCTTTCTTT
few	-	TRBJ1-1	TRBV29-1	CSVEEYTEAFF	TGCAGCGTTGAGGAATACACTGAAGCTTTCTTT
few	TRBD1	TRBJ2-1	TRBV6-6	CASSPMDREVNEQFF	TGTGCCAGCAGCCCCATGGACAGGGAGGTCAATGAGCAGTTCTTC
many	-	TRBJ2-5	TRBV7-2	CASSLRIPETQYF	TGTGCCAGCAGCTTAAGGATCCCGGAGACCCAGTACTTC
-	TRBD2	TRBJ2-3	TRBV20-1	CSAGGTSGDTQYF	TGCAGTGCTGGCGGGACTAGCGGGGATACGCAGTATTTT
few	-	TRBJ2-5	TRBV29-1	CSVDGQETQYF	TGCAGCGTTGATGGACAAGAGACCCAGTACTTC
-	-	TRBJ2-3	TRBV7-6	CASSFPGGGTSTDTQYF	TGTGCCAGCAGCTTTCCCGGCGGAGGAACTAGCACAGATACGCAGTATTTT
many	-	TRBJ2-1	TRBV6-2/TRBV6-3	CASTGYSYNEQFF	TGTGCCAGCACCGGGTACTCCTACAATGAGCAGTTCTTC
-	-	TRBJ2-1	TRBV29-1	CSAGTVSGYNKQFF	TGCAGCGCTGGAACTGTCTCTGGCTACAATAAGCAGTTCTTC
-	-	TRBJ2-1	TRBV27	CASSFMGGPYNEQFF	TGTGCCAGCAGTTTTATGGGGGGACCCTACAATGAGCAGTTCTTC
-	-	TRBJ2-7	TRBV7-6	CASSRRGDYEQYF	TGTGCCAGCAGCCGCAGGGGTGACTACGAGCAGTACTTC
-	-	TRBJ2-1	TRBV5-5	CASSALNEQFF	TGTGCCAGCAGCGCCCTCAATGAGCAGTTCTTC
-	-	TRBJ2-1	TRBV4-3	CASSLLQGWNEQFF	TGCGCCAGCAGCCTTCTACAGGGCTGGAATGAGCAGTTCTTC
few	-	TRBJ2-7	TRBV7-9	CASSSSGQLGEQYF	TGTGCCAGCAGCTCCTCGGGGCAGTTGGGCGAGCAGTACTTC
-	-	TRBJ1-5	TRBV28	CASSLPRGSNQPQHF	TGTGCCAGCAGTTTACCCCGGGGGTCCAATCAGCCCCAGCATTTT
many	TRBD1	TRBJ1-6	TRBV7-8	CASRRGQGSFYNSPLHF	TGTGCCAGCAGACGCGGACAGGGCTCGTTTTATAATTCACCCCTCCACTTT